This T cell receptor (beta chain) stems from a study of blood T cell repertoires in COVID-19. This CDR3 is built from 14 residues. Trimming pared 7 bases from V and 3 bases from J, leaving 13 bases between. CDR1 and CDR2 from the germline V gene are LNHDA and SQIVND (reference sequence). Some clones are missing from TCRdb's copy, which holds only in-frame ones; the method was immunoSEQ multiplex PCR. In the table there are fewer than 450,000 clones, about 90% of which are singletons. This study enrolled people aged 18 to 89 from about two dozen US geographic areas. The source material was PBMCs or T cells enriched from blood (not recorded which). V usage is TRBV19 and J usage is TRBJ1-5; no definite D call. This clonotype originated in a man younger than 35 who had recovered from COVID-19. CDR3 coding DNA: TGTGCCAGTACTTATATCAGCGACAATCAGCCCCAGCATTTT. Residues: CASTYISDNQPQHF.